One sample yielded the 14 T cell receptor beta chains listed below, sequenced in a study of OX40 agonist ivuxolimab in advanced cancers. Some clones are missing from TCRdb's copy, which holds only in-frame ones; the method was immunoSEQ multiplex PCR. The sample includes tens of thousands of clones, 80% to 90% of them seen just once. The sample consisted of CD4+ or CD8+ T cells sorted from blood, taken in a trial of the OX40 agonist ivuxolimab. These receptors originate from an adult with an advanced solid tumor such as melanoma, head and neck, liver or kidney cancer.

This chain links TRBV19 with TRBJ1-1; D is ambiguous. Trimming cost V 10 bases and J 1 base, with 16 bases left between them. Germline V lookup: CDR1 LNHDA, CDR2 SQIVND (reference sequence). The CDR3 is 14 amino acids. The CDR3 loop is CATSARAANTEAFF. In DNA form, the CDR3 reads TGTGCCACCTCCGCGAGGGCGGCGAACACTGAAGCTTTCTTT.

This clone was seen once. The chain recombines TRBV25-1 with TRBJ2-1; 8 bases fit TRBD1. Germline-derived CDR1 and CDR2 are MGHDK and SYGVNS. The V gene end was trimmed by 4 bases and the J gene end by 6 bases; junction bases not matched to a gene: 8. This CDR3 is 15 amino acids long. CDR3 sequence: CASSARQGLGNEQFF. CDR3 sequence (DNA): TGTGCCAGCAGTGCACGACAGGGGTTAGGCAATGAGCAGTTCTTC.

This clone came up once. The chain couples TRBV5-1 to TRBJ2-5; 7 bases align to TRBD2. CDR3 length equals 17 residues. V shed 0 bases and J 5 bases; nucleotides not matched to a gene: 13. Germline V gene lookup returns CDR1 SGHRS and CDR2 YFSETQ. This CDR3 is CASSLGGGRSGAETQYF. CDR3 sequence (DNA): TGCGCCAGCAGCTTGGGCGGGGGAAGGTCGGGTGCGGAGACCCAGTACTTC.

J is TRBJ1-2 and V is TRBV19; 7 bases align to TRBD1. The CDR3 is made up of 13 amino acids. Looked up from germline, CDR1 is LNHDA and CDR2 is SQIVND (reference sequence). J lost 5 bases, V lost 10 bases, and 10 bases had no gene match. The DNA for the CDR3 is TGTGCCACTCAGAGTGACAGGGCGTATGGCTACACCTTC. Protein sequence: CATQSDRAYGYTF.

The chain combines TRBV5-5 with TRBJ2-5; 8 bases line up with TRBD1. CDR3 length: 16 amino acids. Germline V gene sequence: CDR1 SGHKS, CDR2 YYEKEE (reference sequence). V lost 4 bases and J lost 1; bases outside the gene matches: 9. CDR3 in amino acids: CASSPHGTGIQETQYF. The CDR3 DNA sequence: TGTGCCAGCAGCCCTCATGGGACAGGAATCCAAGAGACCCAGTACTTC.

The chain has TRBV6-1 and TRBJ1-1; a weak D match, TRBD1 (5 bases). Germline values: CDR1 MNHNS, CDR2 SASEGT. The CDR3 spans 12 residues. V was trimmed by 4 bases and J by 7 bases, leaving 10 bases between them. The DNA of the CDR3 is TGTGCCAGCAGTGTTTCGACAGTTGAAGCTTTCTTT. Translation gives CASSVSTVEAFF.

This chain links TRBV7-8 with TRBJ2-5; 9 bases are shared with TRBD2. The V and J ends lost 1 base and 4 bases, in that order; junction bases with no gene match: 4. CDR1 and CDR2 from the germline V gene are SGHVS and FQNEAQ. The CDR3 length is 15 residues. The CDR3 nucleotides are TGTGCCAGCAGCTTAGGCGGGGGGGTGGGAGAGACCCAGTACTTC. Encoded protein: CASSLGGGVGETQYF.

The rearrangement uses TRBV6-1 and TRBJ1-4, with 8 bases lining up with TRBD1. CDR3 size: 15 residues. J lost 5 bases, V lost 5 bases, and 7 bases had no gene match. Germline V gives CDR1 MNHNS, CDR2 SASEGT. CDR3 region: CASSSQQGENEKLFF. CDR3 DNA sequence: TGTGCCAGCAGTTCGCAACAGGGGGAAAATGAAAAACTGTTTTTT.

This clone was recorded only once. The chain combines TRBV18 with TRBJ2-7, with 9 bases lining up with TRBD2. This CDR3 is built from 16 residues. Germline CDR1 KGHSH, CDR2 LQKENI. V shed 2 bases and J 0 bases; nucleotides not matched to a gene: 5. As DNA, the CDR3 is TGTGCCAGCTCACCAGGCAGCGGGAGGAGCTCCTACGAGCAGTACTTC. Its protein product is CASSPGSGRSSYEQYF. Using reference TRBV18 and TRBJ2-7 for the parts outside the CDR3, the full variable domain is NAGVMQNPRHLVRRRGQEARLRCSPMKGHSHVYWYRQLPEEGLKFMVYLQKENIIDESGMPKERFSAEFPKEGPSILRIQQVVRGDSAAYFCASSPGSGRSSYEQYFGPGTRLTVT.

The chain combines TRBV6-5 with TRBJ1-1; D is undetermined. CDR1 MNHEY and CDR2 SVGAGI come from the germline V gene. This CDR3 has 14 residues. Trimming removed 6 bases at V and 0 bases at J, with 11 bases between. CDR3 amino acids: CASRKGLVNTEAFF. For the CDR3, the DNA is TGTGCCAGCAGAAAAGGACTGGTGAACACTGAAGCTTTCTTT.

The V gene is TRBV5-4, the J gene TRBJ2-5; possibly TRBD1 for D (7 bases). CDR1 SGHNT and CDR2 YYREEE come from the germline V gene (reference sequence). The CDR3 consists of 15 residues. V dropped 4 bases and J dropped 2 bases, with 15 bases sitting between them. CDR3 sequence (DNA): TGTGCCAGCAGCCAAAACCAGGGGGGACAAGAGACCCAGTACTTC. It specifies CASSQNQGGQETQYF. Variable domain in full (rest from reference TRBV5-4 and TRBJ2-5): ETGVTQSPTHLIKTRGQQVTLRCSSQSGHNTVSWYQQALGQGPQFIFQYYREEENGRGNFPPRFSGLQFPNYSSELNVNALELDDSALYLCASSQNQGGQETQYFGPGTRLLVL.

This clone was counted once. The CDR3 here is CASSPGTGSPAKNIQYF. The CDR3 nucleotides are TGTGCCAGCAGTCCGGGGACGGGGTCCCCCGCCAAAAACATTCAGTACTTC. The chain has TRBV5-4 and TRBJ2-4; D is possibly TRBD1 or TRBD2 (5 bases each). Germline loops: CDR1 SGHNT, CDR2 YYREEE (reference sequence). CDR3 size: 17 residues. The ends were cut back, 5 bases at V and 1 base at J, with 19 bases in the middle.

The V call is TRBV21-1, the J call TRBJ2-2; TRBD2 is taken as the D call from the table, unchecked against the DNA. TRBV21-1 is reported as a pseudogene. This CDR3 region has 16 residues. The CDR3 DNA follows: TGTGCCAGCAGCCAACTAGCGGGGGGAAACACCGGGGAGCTGTTTTTT. Its translation: CASSQLAGGNTGELFF.

This clone was observed once. The rearrangement joins TRBV5-1 to TRBJ2-1; 8 bases align to TRBD1. The CDR3 spans 15 residues. V lost 4 bases, J lost 1 base, and 4 bases stayed unmatched. CDR1 and CDR2 from the germline V gene are SGHRS and YFSETQ. In DNA form, the CDR3 reads TGCGCCAGCAGCCCCGGACAGGGATCCTACAATGAGCAGTTCTTC. This sequence encodes CASSPGQGSYNEQFF.